The T cell receptor (beta chain) under discussion was sequenced for a study of blood T cell repertoires in COVID-19 (dated by TCRdb to the early 2020s). Background for the entire study: Collaborator samples came from the United States, Italy and Spain and covered acute and convalescent phases of COVID-19. The repertoires were made available in a free public database intended to serve as a resource for research on the immune response to SARS-CoV-2. The prospective study material was composed of cDNA or gDNA derived from T cells, B-cell-depleted T cells, or PBMCs. Samples came from the ongoing ImmuneRACE study (first 160 participants) plus 1,254 subjects from 6 global collaborators. Where available, HLA class I and class II types were taken from metadata supplied by the sample provider and were not determined by assay-based typing. Nearly every sample came with metadata listing a de-identified subject ID, COVID-19 status, age in years and sex. The dataset comprised deeply sampled blood TCRbeta repertoires from subjects exposed to, actively infected with, or recovered from COVID-19. The paper's findings and limits, for the study overall: How much clinical and demographic metadata was included differed by source and by participant, and the metadata was provided uncurated.

Details on this clone: Its recognized antigen is unknown. Per-base qualities were not stored, and no clone one base away is much larger.

Participants in the prospective study were enrolled through a virtual design, were aged roughly 18 to 95 years, and lived in approximately 24 United States geographic areas. To assign participants to cohorts, the prospective study relied on clinical history that participants themselves reported in a screening survey and a study questionnaire. Exposed participants had been in contact, within 2 weeks of entering the study, with a person who had a PCR-confirmed or clinician-diagnosed case of COVID-19. Each participant in the prospective study had whole blood, serum and a nasopharyngeal or oropharyngeal swab collected by mobile phlebotomists. Additional blood draws and questionnaires over a roughly two-month period could optionally be provided by prospective study participants. Before DNA extraction, blood samples from the prospective study were shipped at room temperature or frozen. From cysteine to phenylalanine, the CDR3 is 12 amino acids long. The only DNA kept is the CDR3, 36 bases in frame from the first base. The V end loses 8 bases and the J end loses 4 bases, and a stretch of 12 bases separates them. Reading the germline V gene (reference sequence) gives CDR1 LGHDT and CDR2 YNNKEL.

The immunoSEQ Assay, a bias-controlled multiplex PCR, was used to amplify TCRbeta CDR3 regions from genomic DNA. Per the original workflow: Nucleated cell counts per sample were estimated from amplification of reference gene primers within the assay. To quantify the absolute abundance of each unique TCRbeta CDR3 rearrangement, sequence reads were collapsed and filtered. Productive Simpson clonality was computed per sample as the square root of Simpson's diversity index over productive rearrangements. The table was pulled from immuneACCESS by TCRdb, which kept in-frame rearrangements only. Such tables lose some clones; where checked, under half of the loss comes from unresolved V genes, and the rest has no known cause. The DNA was the basis for D and trimming; V, J and clone size are from that table. This sample gives 200,000 to 250,000 clones in total; around 90% of them show up just once. Less than 15% of the sample is in the top ten clones.

The sequencing sample was made of PBMCs or T cells enriched from blood (not recorded which). The sequence was obtained from a man aged 30-40 years who had been exposed to COVID-19. The V and J genes are TRBV3-1 (or the pseudogene TRBV3-2) and TRBJ2-7; possibly the D gene is TRBD2, per 6 matching bases. This receptor carries the CDR3 CASSIGGYEQYF. The nucleotides read TGTGCCAGCTCGATCGGGGGATACGAGCAGTACTTC.